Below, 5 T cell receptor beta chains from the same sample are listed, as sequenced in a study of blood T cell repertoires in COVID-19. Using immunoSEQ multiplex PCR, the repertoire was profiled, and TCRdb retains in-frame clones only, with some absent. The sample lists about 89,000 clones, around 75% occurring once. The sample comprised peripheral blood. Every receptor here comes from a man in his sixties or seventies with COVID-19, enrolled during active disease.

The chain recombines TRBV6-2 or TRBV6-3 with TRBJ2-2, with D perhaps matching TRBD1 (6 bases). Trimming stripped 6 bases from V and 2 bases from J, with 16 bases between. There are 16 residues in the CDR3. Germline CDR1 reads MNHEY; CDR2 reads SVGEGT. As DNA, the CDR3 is TGTGCCAGCAGCGACACCGGACAGATTAACACCGGGGAGCTGTTTTTT. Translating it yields CASSDTGQINTGELFF.

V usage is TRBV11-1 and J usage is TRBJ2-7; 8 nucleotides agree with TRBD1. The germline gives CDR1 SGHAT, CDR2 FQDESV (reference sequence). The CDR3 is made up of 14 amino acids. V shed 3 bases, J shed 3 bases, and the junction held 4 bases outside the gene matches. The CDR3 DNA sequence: TGTGCCAGCAGCTTGACAGGGGATAACTACGAGCAGTACTTC. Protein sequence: CASSLTGDNYEQYF.

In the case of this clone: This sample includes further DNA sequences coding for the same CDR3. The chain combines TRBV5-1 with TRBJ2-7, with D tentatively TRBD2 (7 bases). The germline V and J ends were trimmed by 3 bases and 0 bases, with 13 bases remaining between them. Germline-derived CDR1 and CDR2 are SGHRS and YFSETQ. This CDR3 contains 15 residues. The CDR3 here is CASSYGGLPSYEQYF. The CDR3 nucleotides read TGCGCCAGCAGCTACGGGGGGCTTCCCTCCTACGAGCAGTACTTC.

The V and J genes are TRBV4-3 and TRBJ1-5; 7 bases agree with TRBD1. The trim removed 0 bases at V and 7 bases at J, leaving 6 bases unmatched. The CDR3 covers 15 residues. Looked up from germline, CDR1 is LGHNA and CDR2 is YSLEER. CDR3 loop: CASSQDEGAGQPQHF. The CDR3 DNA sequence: TGCGCCAGCAGCCAAGATGAGGGGGCGGGGCAGCCCCAGCATTTT.

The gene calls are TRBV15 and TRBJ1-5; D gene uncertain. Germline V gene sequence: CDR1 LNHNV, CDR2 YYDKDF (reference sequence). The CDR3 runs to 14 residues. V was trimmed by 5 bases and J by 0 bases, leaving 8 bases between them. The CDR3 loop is CATSGLHSNQPQHF. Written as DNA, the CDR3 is TGTGCCACCAGCGGGCTTCATAGCAATCAGCCCCAGCATTTT.